This TCR beta chain was identified in a study of graft-versus-host responses after intestinal transplantation. Broader study findings: Allografts from individuals with graft-donor T cell macrochimerism displayed high graft-versus-host to host-versus-graft clonal ratios. There were GvH clones found in recipient marrow, and some of them appeared first in ileum or blood.

Trimming pared 2 bases from V and 8 bases from J, leaving 16 bases between. CDR1 is SGDLS, CDR2 YYNGEE, per germline. This CDR3 comprises 15 residues. TCRdb's copy holds only in-frame clones and misses some; the assay was immunoSEQ multiplex PCR. The sample carries around 88,000 clones, over 80% recorded once. With regard to this clone: Its antigen is unknown.

The starting material was unstimulated CD8+ T cells sorted from spleen or lymph node cells, obtained before intestinal transplant. The sequence came from a human donor who received an intestinal transplant. The chain joins TRBV9 to TRBJ1-4, with D maybe TRBD1 (6 bases). Here the CDR3 DNA reads TGTGCCAGCAGCGTCTGGGGAGGGGGTAAAGAAAAACTGTTTTTT. It specifies CASSVWGGGKEKLFF.